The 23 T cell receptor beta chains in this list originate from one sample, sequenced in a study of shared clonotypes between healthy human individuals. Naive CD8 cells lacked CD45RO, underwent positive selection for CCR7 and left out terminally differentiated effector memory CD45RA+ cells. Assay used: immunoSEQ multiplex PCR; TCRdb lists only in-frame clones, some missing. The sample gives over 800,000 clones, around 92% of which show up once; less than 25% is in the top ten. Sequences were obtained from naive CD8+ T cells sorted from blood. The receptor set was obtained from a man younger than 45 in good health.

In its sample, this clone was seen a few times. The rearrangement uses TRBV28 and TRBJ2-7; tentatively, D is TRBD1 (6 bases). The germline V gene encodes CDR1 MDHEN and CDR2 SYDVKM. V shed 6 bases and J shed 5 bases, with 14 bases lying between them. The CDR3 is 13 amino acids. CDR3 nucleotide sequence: TGTGCCAGCAGGCCGGGGACAATCAACGAGCAGTACTTC. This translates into CASRPGTINEQYF.

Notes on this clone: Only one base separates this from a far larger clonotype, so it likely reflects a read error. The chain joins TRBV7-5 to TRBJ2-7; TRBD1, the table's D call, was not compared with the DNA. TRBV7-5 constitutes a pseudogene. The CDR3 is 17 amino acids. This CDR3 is CASSSPIPTGDLNEQHF. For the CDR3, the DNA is TGTGCCAGCAGCTCCCCGATTCCGACAGGGGATCTCAACGAGCAGCACTTC.

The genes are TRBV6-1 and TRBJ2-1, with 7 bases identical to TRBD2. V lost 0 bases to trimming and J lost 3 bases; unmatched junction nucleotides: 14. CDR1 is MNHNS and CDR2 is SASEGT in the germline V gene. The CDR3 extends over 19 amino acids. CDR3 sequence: CASSEAFVSGRGLYNEQFF. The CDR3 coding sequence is TGTGCCAGCAGTGAAGCGTTTGTTTCAGGGAGGGGCCTCTACAATGAGCAGTTCTTC.

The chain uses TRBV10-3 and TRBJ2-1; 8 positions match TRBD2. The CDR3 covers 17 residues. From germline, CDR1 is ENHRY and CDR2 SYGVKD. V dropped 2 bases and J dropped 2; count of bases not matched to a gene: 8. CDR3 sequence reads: CAISETELAGTYNEQFF. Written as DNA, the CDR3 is TGTGCCATCAGTGAGACGGAGTTAGCGGGAACCTACAATGAGCAGTTCTTC.

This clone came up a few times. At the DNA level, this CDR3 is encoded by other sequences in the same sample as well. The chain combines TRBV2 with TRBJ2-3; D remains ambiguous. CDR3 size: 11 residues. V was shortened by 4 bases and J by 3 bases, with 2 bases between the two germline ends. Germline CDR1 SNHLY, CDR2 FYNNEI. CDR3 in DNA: TGTGCCAGCAGTGCGACAGATACGCAGTATTTT. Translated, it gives CASSATDTQYF. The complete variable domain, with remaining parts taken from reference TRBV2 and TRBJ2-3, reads EPEVTQTPSHQVTQMGQEVILRCVPISNHLYFYWYRQILGQKVEFLVSFYNNEISEKSEIFDDQFSVERPDGSNFTLKIRSTKLEDSAMYFCASSATDTQYFGPGTRLTVL.

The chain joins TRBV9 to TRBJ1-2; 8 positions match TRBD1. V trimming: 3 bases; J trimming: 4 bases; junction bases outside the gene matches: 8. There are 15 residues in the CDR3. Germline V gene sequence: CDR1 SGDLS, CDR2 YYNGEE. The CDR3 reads CASSALPGGLYGYTF. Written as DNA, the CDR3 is TGTGCCAGCAGCGCCCTACCAGGGGGCCTCTATGGCTACACCTTC.

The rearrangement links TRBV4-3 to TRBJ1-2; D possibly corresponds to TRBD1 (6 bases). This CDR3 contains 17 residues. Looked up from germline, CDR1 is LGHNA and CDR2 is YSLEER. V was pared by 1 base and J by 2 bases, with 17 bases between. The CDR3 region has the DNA TGCGCCAGCAGCCAAGGGGGTACGGCAGGGGTAAACTATGGCTACACCTTC. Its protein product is CASSQGGTAGVNYGYTF.

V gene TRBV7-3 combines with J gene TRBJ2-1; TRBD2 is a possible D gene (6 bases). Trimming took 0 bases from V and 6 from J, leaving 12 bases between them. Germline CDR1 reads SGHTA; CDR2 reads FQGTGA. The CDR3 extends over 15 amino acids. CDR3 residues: CASSLTSLASNEQFF. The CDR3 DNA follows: TGTGCCAGCAGCTTAACGAGTCTAGCGAGCAATGAGCAGTTCTTC.

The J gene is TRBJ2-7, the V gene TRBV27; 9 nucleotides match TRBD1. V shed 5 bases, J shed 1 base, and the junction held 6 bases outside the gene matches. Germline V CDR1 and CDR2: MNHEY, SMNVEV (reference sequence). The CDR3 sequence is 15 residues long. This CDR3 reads CASSPRDRVSYEQYF. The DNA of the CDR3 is TGTGCCAGCAGTCCCCGGGACAGGGTATCCTACGAGCAGTACTTC.

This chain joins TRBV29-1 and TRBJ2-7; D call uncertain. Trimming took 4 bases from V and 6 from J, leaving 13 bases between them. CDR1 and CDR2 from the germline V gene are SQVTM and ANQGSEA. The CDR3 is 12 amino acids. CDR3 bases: TGCAGCGTTGTAAGGTTAGGAAGCGAGCAGTACTTC. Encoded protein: CSVVRLGSEQYF.

This CDR3 reads CASSFNKGGRGPYNEQFF. The CDR3 DNA is TGTGCCAGCAGCTTTAACAAAGGAGGGCGGGGACCCTACAATGAGCAGTTCTTC. The chain uses TRBV7-9 and TRBJ2-1; D may be TRBD2 (6 bases). The V and J ends lost 3 bases and 2 bases respectively, with 20 bases between them. The CDR3 loop spans 18 amino acids. Per germline, CDR1 SEHNR and CDR2 FQNEAQ (reference sequence).

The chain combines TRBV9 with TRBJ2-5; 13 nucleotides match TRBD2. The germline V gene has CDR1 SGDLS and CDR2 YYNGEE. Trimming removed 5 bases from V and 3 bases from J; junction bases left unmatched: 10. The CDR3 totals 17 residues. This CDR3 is CASSAGLAGVVEETQYF. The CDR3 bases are TGTGCCAGCAGTGCTGGACTAGCGGGAGTCGTCGAAGAGACCCAGTACTTC.

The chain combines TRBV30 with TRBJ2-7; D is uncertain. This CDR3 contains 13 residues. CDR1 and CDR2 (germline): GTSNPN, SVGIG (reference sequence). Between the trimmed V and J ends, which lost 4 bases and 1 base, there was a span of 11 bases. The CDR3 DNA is TGTGCCTGGAACGTAGGGCATTCCTACGAGCAGTACTTC. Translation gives CAWNVGHSYEQYF. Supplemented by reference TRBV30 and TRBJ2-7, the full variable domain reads SQTIHQWPATLVQPVGSPLSLECTVEGTSNPNLYWYRQAAGRGLQLLFYSVGIGQISSEVPQNLSASRPQDRQFILSSKKLLLSDSGFYLCAWNVGHSYEQYFGPGTRLTVT.

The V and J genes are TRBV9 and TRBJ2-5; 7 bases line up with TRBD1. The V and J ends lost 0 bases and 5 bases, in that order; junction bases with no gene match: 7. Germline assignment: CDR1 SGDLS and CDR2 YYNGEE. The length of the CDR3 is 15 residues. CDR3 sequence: CASSVGQGVLETQYF. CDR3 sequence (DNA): TGTGCCAGCAGCGTAGGACAGGGTGTTCTCGAGACCCAGTACTTC.

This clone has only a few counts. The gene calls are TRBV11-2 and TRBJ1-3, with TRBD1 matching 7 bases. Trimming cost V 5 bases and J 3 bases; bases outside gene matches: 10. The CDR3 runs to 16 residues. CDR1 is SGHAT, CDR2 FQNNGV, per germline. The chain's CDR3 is CASSQGQEVFGNTIYF. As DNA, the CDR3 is TGTGCCAGCAGCCAAGGACAGGAAGTGTTTGGAAACACCATATATTTT.

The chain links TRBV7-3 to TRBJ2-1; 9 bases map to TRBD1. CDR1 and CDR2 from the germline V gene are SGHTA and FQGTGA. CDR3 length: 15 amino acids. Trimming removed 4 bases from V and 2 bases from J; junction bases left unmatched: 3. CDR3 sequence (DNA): TGTGCCAGCAGCTCGGACAGGGGCACCTACAATGAGCAGTTCTTC. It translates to CASSSDRGTYNEQFF.

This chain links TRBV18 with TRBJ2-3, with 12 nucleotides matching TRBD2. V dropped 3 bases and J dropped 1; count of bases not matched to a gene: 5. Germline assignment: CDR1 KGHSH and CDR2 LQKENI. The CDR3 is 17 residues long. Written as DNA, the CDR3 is TGTGCCAGCTCACCCCAGACTAGCGGGAGCGGCACAGATACGCAGTATTTT. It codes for CASSPQTSGSGTDTQYF.

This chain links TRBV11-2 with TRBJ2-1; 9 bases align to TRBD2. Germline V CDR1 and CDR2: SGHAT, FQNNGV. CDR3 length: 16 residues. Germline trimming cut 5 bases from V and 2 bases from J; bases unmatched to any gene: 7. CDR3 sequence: CASSHISGSAYNEQFF. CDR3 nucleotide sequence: TGTGCCAGCAGCCACATTAGCGGGAGTGCCTACAATGAGCAGTTCTTC.

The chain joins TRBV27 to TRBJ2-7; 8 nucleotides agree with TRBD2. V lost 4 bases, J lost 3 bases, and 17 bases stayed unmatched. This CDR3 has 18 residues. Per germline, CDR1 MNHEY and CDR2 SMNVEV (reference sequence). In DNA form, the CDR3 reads TGTGCCAGCAGTTCTATATCGGAGGGAGCGGGAGTCCGCTACGAGCAGTACTTC. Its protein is CASSSISEGAGVRYEQYF.

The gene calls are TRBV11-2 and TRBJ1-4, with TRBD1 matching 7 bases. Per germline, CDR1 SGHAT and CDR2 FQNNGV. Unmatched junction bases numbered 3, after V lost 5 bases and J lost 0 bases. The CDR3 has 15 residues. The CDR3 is CASSRGTATNEKLFF. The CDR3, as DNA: TGTGCCAGCAGCCGCGGGACAGCAACTAATGAAAAACTGTTTTTT.

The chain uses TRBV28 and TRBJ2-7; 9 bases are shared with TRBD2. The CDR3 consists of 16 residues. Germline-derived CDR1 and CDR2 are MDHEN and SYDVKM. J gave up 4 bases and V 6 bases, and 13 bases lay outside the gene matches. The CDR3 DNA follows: TGTGCCAGCAGCTTTGTAGGGTCTAGCGGGATTTACGAGCAGTACTTC. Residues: CASSFVGSSGIYEQYF.

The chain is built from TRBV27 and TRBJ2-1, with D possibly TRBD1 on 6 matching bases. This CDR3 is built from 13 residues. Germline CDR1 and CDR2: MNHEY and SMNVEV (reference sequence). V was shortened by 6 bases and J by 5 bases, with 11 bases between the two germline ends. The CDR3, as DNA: TGTGCCAGCAGCGGGCAGGGGCACAATGAGCAGTTCTTC. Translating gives CASSGQGHNEQFF.

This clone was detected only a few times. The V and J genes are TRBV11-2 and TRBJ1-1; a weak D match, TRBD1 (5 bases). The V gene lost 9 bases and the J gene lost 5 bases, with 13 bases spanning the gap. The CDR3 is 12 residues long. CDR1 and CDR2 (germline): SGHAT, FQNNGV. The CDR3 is CASRSQGTEAFF. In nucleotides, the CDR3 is TGTGCCAGTCGAAGTCAGGGAACTGAAGCTTTCTTT.